A selection of T cell receptor beta chains follows, all from one sample in a study of T cells after yellow fever vaccination. MiXCR was run by TCRdb on the 5' RACE reads, yielding one entry per CDR3 protein. The sample contains about 210,000 distinct CDR3 sequences, roughly 3% of which appear only once. The source was CD4+ T cells sorted from PBMCs, collected 10 days after the yellow fever booster vaccination. The receptors derive from a man between 18 and 35 years old who received the YFV17D yellow fever vaccine. CDR3s include the opening cysteine and the closing phenylalanine or tryptophan. The size entry is marked missing in some rows and otherwise reads once, few, many or a size class.

>TRBV5-8|few
CASSRTALNTGELFF
>TRBV20-1|many
CSATRTSTDTQYF
>TRBV5-4|few
CASSLNRGDYGYTF
>TRBV21-1|many
CASSKIIIWGKTQYF
>TRBV7-2|-
CASGPAPQGTYGYTF
>TRBV7-2|many
CASTRAGAYEQYF
>TRBV12-3/TRBV12-4|many
CASRKRGDTNTDTQYF
>TRBV7-3|many
CASSMTGTRGTGELFF
>TRBV5-1|-
CASSISGSNNEQFF
>TRBV24-1|few
CATSDLQHGTSGTDTQYF
>TRBV3-1|-
CASSQDGSGRYNEQFF
>TRBV7-9|many
CASSEGIQETQYF
>TRBV29-1|-
CSVSTGGMRGYTF
>TRBV12-3/TRBV12-4|many
CASTPSSDKTQYF
>TRBV7-8|-
CASTLWGQGEDTQYF
>TRBV4-1|many
CASSQNRQGSYNSPLHF
>TRBV6-5|many
CASRRSFDPRTEAFF
>TRBV12-3/TRBV12-4|many
CASRDGTSGGAQYF
>TRBV6-6|few
CASSLRLAGGGNEQFF
>TRBV6-4|few
CASSEGATGELFF
>TRBV20-1|-
CSARPIGGTDTQYF
>TRBV12-3/TRBV12-4|many
CASSLRLLRGAPGTGELFF
>TRBV4-1|many
CASSPGLLGNEQFF
>TRBV5-6|many
CASSWDSKSPNEQFF
>TRBV7-6|-
CASSTLPGGPETQYF
>TRBV28|-
CASSGPGLAGGHEQYF
>TRBV20-1|many
CSAMRGANTGELFF
>TRBV7-2|many
CASSLTETQYF
>TRBV28|few
CASSLQAGELFF
>TRBV6-4|many
CASRGGDYGYTF
>TRBV2|many
CASRTDGYEQYF
>TRBV5-6|many
CASSLVQGARDGYTF
>TRBV4-3|many
CASSRTSGVTDTQYF
>TRBV11-3|-
CASSLLTGGGAQESTQYF
>TRBV19|few
CASHARGLNTGELFF
>TRBV7-2|many
CASKSSMTTNTEAFF
>TRBV5-1|-
CASSLVPMAGGVGNEQFF
>TRBV4-3|many
CASSHQQGIEKTQYF
>TRBV5-1|many
CASSLDRNEKLFF
>TRBV9|many
CASSPSGVAGYNEQFF
>TRBV7-2|many
CASMGLGQPSSNYGYTF
>TRBV4-2|-
CASSQEAFYGYTF
>TRBV7-2|many
CASSLAGQTLGSPLHF
>TRBV7-2|few
CASSQTSWLSEQFF
>TRBV18|many
CASSLDVAGRNEKLFF
>TRBV7-2|many
CASSLDWGTDTQYF
>TRBV5-4|many
CASSLGLAGGTDTQYF
>TRBV29-1|-
CRGRYRLGVEAKNIQYF
>TRBV20-1|many
CSVGGEKAFF
>TRBV30|few
CAWSPGGTEAFF
>TRBV4-1|few
CASSQALQGTGELFF
>TRBV12-3/TRBV12-4|many
CASSLGQGAFDSYEQYF
>TRBV7-2|many
CASSFGAGSDQPQHF
>TRBV20-1|many
CSAREGDSNQPQHF
>TRBV20-1|many
CSARELAGGYTQYF